The 30 T cell receptor beta chains listed next were all sequenced from one sample in a study of cytomegalovirus exposure and HLA in healthy donors. PCR was performed using 60 Vbeta and 13 Jbeta primers. Profiling relied on immunoSEQ multiplex PCR, and the TCRdb table lists in-frame clones only, not all of them. The sample carries about 120,000 clones, around 62% recorded once. What was sequenced was PBMCs. The source of these receptors is a woman aged 40 to 55 in good health and CMV-seropositive.

This clone was seen more than once but under ten times. The chain joins TRBV11-2 to TRBJ2-7, with 9 nucleotides matching TRBD1. The CDR3 has 16 residues. CDR1 and CDR2 from the germline V gene are SGHAT and FQNNGV. V lost 5 bases, J lost 6 bases, and 14 bases stayed unmatched. CDR3: CASSATPGTGLGEQYF. The CDR3 DNA is TGTGCCAGCAGCGCGACCCCCGGGACAGGGCTAGGCGAGCAGTACTTC.

The gene calls are TRBV7-2 and TRBJ2-1; the D is unclear. Germline V gene data show CDR1 as SGHTA and CDR2 as FQGNSA. This CDR3 region has 14 residues. The V end was cut by 5 bases, the J end by 5 bases, with 13 bases between. The CDR3 sequence: CASSPTLSHNEQFF. Here the CDR3 DNA reads TGTGCCAGCAGCCCCACTCTTAGCCACAATGAGCAGTTCTTC. Full variable domain (rest looked up from reference TRBV7-2 and TRBJ2-1): GAGVSQSPSNKVTEKGKDVELRCDPISGHTALYWYRQSLGQGLEFLIYFQGNSAPDKSGLPSDRFSAERTGGSVSTLTIQRTQQEDSAVYLCASSPTLSHNEQFFGPGTRLTVL.

The J gene is TRBJ2-5, the V gene TRBV28; D is possibly TRBD2 (6 bases). This CDR3 spans 15 amino acids. From germline, CDR1 is MDHEN and CDR2 SYDVKM. V was clipped by 3 bases and J by 3 bases, with 14 bases between them. CDR3 sequence reads: CASSFGVGEEETQYF. CDR3 bases: TGTGCCAGCAGTTTTGGGGTGGGGGAGGAAGAGACCCAGTACTTC.

V and J are TRBV19 and TRBJ1-5; TRBD1 matches at 7 bases. The germline V gene has CDR1 LNHDA and CDR2 SQIVND (reference sequence). With V trimmed by 5 bases and J by 11 bases, 12 bases remained unmatched. The CDR3 runs to 14 residues. CDR3 coding DNA: TGTGCCAGTAGTGTTTCGGCAGGGGGTAGGACCCAGCATTTT. It translates to CASSVSAGGRTQHF.

Written as DNA, the CDR3 is TGCGCCAGCTATAGAGGAGGCGACTCCTACAATGAGCAGTTCTTC. Translation gives CASYRGGDSYNEQFF. The rearrangement links TRBV5-1 to TRBJ2-1; the D gene is possibly TRBD2 (5 bases). CDR1 SGHRS and CDR2 YFSETQ come from the germline V gene. There are 15 residues in the CDR3. The ends were cut back, 7 bases at V and 0 bases at J, with 14 bases in the middle.

This clone has only a few counts. The rearrangement uses TRBV6-1 and TRBJ2-7, with 10 nucleotides matching TRBD2. The CDR3 length is 15 residues. The V gene end was trimmed by 2 bases and the J gene end by 4 bases; junction bases not matched to a gene: 5. Germline V gene data show CDR1 as MNHNS and CDR2 as SASEGT. CDR3 DNA: TGTGCCAGCAGTGAAAGGGCTAGCGGGAGTTACGAGCAGTACTTC. Protein product: CASSERASGSYEQYF.

The chain links TRBV2 to TRBJ1-5; perhaps TRBD1 as D (5 bases). Germline V lookup: CDR1 SNHLY, CDR2 FYNNEI. Deletions cut 0 bases from V and 4 bases from J, with 13 bases between. CDR3 length: 16 amino acids. The CDR3, as DNA: TGTGCCAGCAGTGAAGCGCCCGGGCAGGGAAATCAGCCCCAGCATTTT. Amino acid sequence: CASSEAPGQGNQPQHF.

The gene calls are TRBV2 and TRBJ1-1; 8 bases agree with TRBD1. CDR1 is SNHLY and CDR2 is FYNNEI in the germline V gene. The J segment lost 1 base and the V segment lost 2 bases, leaving 6 bases of the junction unmatched. The CDR3 totals 16 residues. CDR3 bases: TGTGCCAGCAGTGAAAGGGCAGGGGGCGCGAACACTGAAGCTTTCTTT. This codes for CASSERAGGANTEAFF.

This clone turned up a few times. The J gene is TRBJ2-1, the V gene TRBV7-9, with a tentative D call TRBD1 (5 bases). The CDR3 has 14 amino acids. Germline CDR1 reads SEHNR; CDR2 reads FQNEAQ (reference sequence). Trimming removed 5 bases at V and 12 bases at J, with 20 bases between. In nucleotides, the CDR3 is TGTGCCAGCAGCCCAAAACCACAGGCTTTGGTGCAGTTCTTC. It specifies CASSPKPQALVQFF.

The chain employs TRBV7-2 and TRBJ1-3, with D unclear. In germline, CDR1 is SGHTA, CDR2 FQGNSA. V dropped 1 base and J dropped 0 bases, with 7 bases sitting between them. This CDR3 has 15 amino acids. This chain's CDR3 is CASSLGGISGNTIYF. As DNA, the CDR3 is TGTGCCAGCAGCTTAGGAGGGATCTCTGGAAACACCATATATTTT.

The rearrangement links TRBV30 to TRBJ2-5, with D perhaps matching TRBD1 (6 bases). CDR1 and CDR2 (germline): GTSNPN, SVGIG (reference sequence). This CDR3 is built from 14 residues. Between the trimmed V and J ends, which lost 5 bases and 4 bases, there was a span of 17 bases. Written as DNA, the CDR3 is TGTGCCTGGTCGGTCAGGGGAAGAGGAGAGACCCAGTACTTC. Amino acid sequence: CAWSVRGRGETQYF.

This clone is a singleton in its sample. The chain couples TRBV7-9 to TRBJ1-1; 8 bases map to TRBD1. Germline V gene sequence: CDR1 SEHNR, CDR2 FQNEAQ (reference sequence). After removal of 7 bases from V and 2 bases from J, the junction contained 9 bases not matched to a gene. This CDR3 spans 15 amino acids. CDR3 protein: CASTPDREGNTEAFF. The CDR3 region has the DNA TGTGCCAGCACCCCGGACAGGGAAGGCAACACTGAAGCTTTCTTT.

This rearrangement joins TRBV19 to TRBJ1-1; 7 bases match TRBD1. The CDR3 is 13 residues long. J lost 8 bases, V lost 5 bases, and 8 bases had no gene match. The germline V gene encodes CDR1 LNHDA and CDR2 SQIVND (reference sequence). As DNA, the CDR3 is TGTGCCAGTAGTCCCGCCGGGACAGAGGAAGCTTTCTTT. Translated: CASSPAGTEEAFF.

The V gene is TRBV5-1, the J gene TRBJ2-3, with 10 bases fitting TRBD2. CDR1 is SGHRS and CDR2 is YFSETQ in the germline V gene. After removal of 5 bases from V and 1 base from J, the junction contained 19 bases not matched to a gene. The CDR3 is 20 amino acids. CDR3 in amino acids: CASRTGGLAGDPAGTDTQYF. The CDR3 bases are TGCGCCAGCAGAACCGGGGGGCTAGCGGGAGACCCCGCCGGCACAGATACGCAGTATTTT.

The J gene is TRBJ2-1, the V gene TRBV5-1, with 8 bases identical to TRBD2. The CDR3 has 15 amino acids. V dropped 4 bases and J dropped 8; count of bases not matched to a gene: 11. From germline, CDR1 is SGHRS and CDR2 YFSETQ. As DNA, the CDR3 is TGCGCCAGCAGCACCGTAGCGGGGATCAGGGATGAGCAGTTCTTC. Amino acid sequence: CASSTVAGIRDEQFF.

The genes are TRBV5-1 and TRBJ1-2; D is ambiguous. The CDR3 runs to 15 residues. CDR1 is SGHRS, CDR2 YFSETQ, per germline. V was pared by 3 bases and J by 8 bases, with 20 bases between. CDR3 region: CASSSGEVQAGGYTF. CDR3 nucleotides: TGCGCCAGCAGCTCCGGGGAGGTCCAGGCGGGGGGCTACACCTTC.

CDR3 sequence: CSVDAGSHGYTF. CDR3 DNA sequence: TGCAGCGTTGATGCAGGGTCTCATGGCTACACCTTC. This chain uses TRBV29-1 with TRBJ1-2, with D possibly TRBD1 on 5 matching bases. Germline CDR1 is SQVTM and CDR2 is ANQGSEA. V dropped 3 bases and J dropped 6 bases, with 11 bases sitting between them. The CDR3 totals 12 residues.

The V gene is TRBV5-6, the J gene TRBJ1-4; 7 bases match TRBD1. The V gene's germline CDR1 is SGHDT and CDR2 YYEEEE. Trimming took 4 bases from V and 7 from J; bases not matched to a gene: 7. The CDR3 has 14 residues. CDR3 region: CASSTPGQSEKLFF. CDR3 coding DNA: TGTGCCAGCAGCACTCCGGGACAGAGTGAAAAACTGTTTTTT.

The V gene is TRBV7-9, the J gene TRBJ2-5, with a possible D match to TRBD2 (6 bases). This CDR3 region has 14 residues. V dropped 0 bases and J dropped 5 bases, with 10 bases sitting between them. The germline V gene has CDR1 SEHNR and CDR2 FQNEAQ (reference sequence). The CDR3 sequence is CASSLAGGAETQYF. CDR3 nucleotides: TGTGCCAGCAGCTTAGCCGGGGGTGCGGAGACCCAGTACTTC. Full variable domain (rest looked up from reference TRBV7-9 and TRBJ2-5): DTGVSQNPRHKITKRGQNVTFRCDPISEHNRLYWYRQTLGQGPEFLTYFQNEAQLEKSRLLSDRFSAERPKGSFSTLEIQRTEQGDSAMYLCASSLAGGAETQYFGPGTRLLVL.

This clone came up a few times. The chain is built from TRBV10-3 and TRBJ2-7; 8 bases line up with TRBD1. Germline CDR1 is ENHRY and CDR2 is SYGVKD. CDR3 size: 17 residues. V lost 5 bases to trimming and J lost 2 bases; unmatched junction nucleotides: 14. The CDR3 DNA reads TGTGCCATCAGTTTTACAGGGGGTAGGACCAATACCTACGAGCAGTACTTC. Translated, it gives CAISFTGGRTNTYEQYF.

The V gene is TRBV11-3, the J gene TRBJ2-7, with TRBD2 matching over 12 bases. The germline gives CDR1 SGHNT, CDR2 YENEEA. Trimming took 5 bases from V and 7 from J; bases not matched to a gene: 12. CDR3 length equals 16 residues. CDR3 coding DNA: TGTGCCAGCAGCCCAGGGAGACTAGCGGGAGTAGAAGAGCAGTACTTC. Its protein is CASSPGRLAGVEEQYF.

The chain has TRBV4-3 and TRBJ1-1; no reliable D call. Trimming pared 4 bases from V and 11 bases from J, leaving 17 bases between. The CDR3 has 13 residues. Germline V gives CDR1 LGHNA, CDR2 YSLEER. DNA for the CDR3: TGCGCCAGCAGCCCGGAGCGGGAGGAGGAGGCTTTCTTT. Translated, it gives CASSPEREEEAFF.

The chain carries TRBV29-1 and TRBJ1-1; TRBD1 might be the D (6 bases). There are 13 residues in the CDR3. The ends were cut back, 3 bases at V and 5 bases at J, with 13 bases in the middle. Germline assignment: CDR1 SQVTM and CDR2 ANQGSEA. CDR3 sequence (DNA): TGCAGCGTTGACACAGGGAGGGTAACTGAAGCTTTCTTT. Encoded protein: CSVDTGRVTEAFF.

This clone was seen more than once but under ten times. The chain links TRBV5-8 to TRBJ2-3, with 10 bases matching TRBD2. Germline V lookup: CDR1 SGHTS, CDR2 YDEGEE. The CDR3 has 17 residues. Trimming at V came to 2 bases and at J to 4 bases, leaving 10 bases not matched to a gene. The CDR3 DNA sequence: TGTGCCAGCAGCTTTCCCACTAGCGGGGAGGCGGCAGATACGCAGTATTTT. Translation gives CASSFPTSGEAADTQYF.

The V gene is TRBV7-2, the J gene TRBJ2-4, with a tentative D call TRBD1 (5 bases). Germline loops: CDR1 SGHTA, CDR2 FQGNSA. The CDR3 covers 14 residues. The V and J ends lost 2 bases and 6 bases respectively, with 11 bases between them. The CDR3 sequence: CASSLTAGSNIQYF. CDR3 bases: TGTGCCAGCAGCTTAACGGCAGGGTCAAACATTCAGTACTTC.

The chain uses TRBV28 and TRBJ2-7; D is ambiguous. Germline lookup yields CDR1 MDHEN and CDR2 SYDVKM. Trimming stripped 6 bases from V and 4 bases from J, with 10 bases between. The CDR3 is 12 residues long. This chain's CDR3 is CASRALKYEQYF. The CDR3 nucleotides read TGTGCCAGCAGGGCCTTAAAGTACGAGCAGTACTTC.

This chain links TRBV11-2 with TRBJ1-1, with D unclear. CDR1 is SGHAT, CDR2 FQNNGV, per germline. V lost 7 bases and J lost 7, with 7 bases in between. The CDR3 is 10 residues long. The CDR3 region is CASNLLEAFF. The CDR3 region has the DNA TGTGCCAGCAACCTACTTGAAGCTTTCTTT.

The V gene is TRBV4-1, the J gene TRBJ2-5, with TRBD2 matching 9 bases. The J call may not be correct, given that the DNA end is closer to TRBJ2-7. The germline CDR1 and CDR2 sequences are MGHRA and YSYEKL. This CDR3 spans 15 amino acids. The CDR3 nucleotides read TGCGCCAGCAGCCAAGTGGCTAGCGGGACCTACGAGCAGTACTTC. It yields the protein CASSQVASGTYEQYF.

The genes are TRBV30 and TRBJ2-1, with 11 bases matching TRBD2. V lost 0 bases to trimming and J lost 8 bases; unmatched junction nucleotides: 6. There are 15 residues in the CDR3. CDR1 is GTSNPN and CDR2 is SVGIG in the germline V gene (reference sequence). CDR3 DNA sequence: TGTGCCTGGAGTGTCGGGGTAGCGGGAGGGCATGAGCAGTTCTTC. This codes for CAWSVGVAGGHEQFF.

The chain is built from TRBV7-9 and TRBJ2-7, with 10 bases that match TRBD2. From germline, CDR1 is SEHNR and CDR2 FQNEAQ (reference sequence). Unmatched junction bases numbered 7, after V lost 5 bases and J lost 3 bases. The CDR3 contains 15 residues. This CDR3 reads CASSPGLAGGYEQYF. In DNA form, the CDR3 reads TGTGCCAGCAGCCCCGGATTAGCGGGAGGCTACGAGCAGTACTTC.